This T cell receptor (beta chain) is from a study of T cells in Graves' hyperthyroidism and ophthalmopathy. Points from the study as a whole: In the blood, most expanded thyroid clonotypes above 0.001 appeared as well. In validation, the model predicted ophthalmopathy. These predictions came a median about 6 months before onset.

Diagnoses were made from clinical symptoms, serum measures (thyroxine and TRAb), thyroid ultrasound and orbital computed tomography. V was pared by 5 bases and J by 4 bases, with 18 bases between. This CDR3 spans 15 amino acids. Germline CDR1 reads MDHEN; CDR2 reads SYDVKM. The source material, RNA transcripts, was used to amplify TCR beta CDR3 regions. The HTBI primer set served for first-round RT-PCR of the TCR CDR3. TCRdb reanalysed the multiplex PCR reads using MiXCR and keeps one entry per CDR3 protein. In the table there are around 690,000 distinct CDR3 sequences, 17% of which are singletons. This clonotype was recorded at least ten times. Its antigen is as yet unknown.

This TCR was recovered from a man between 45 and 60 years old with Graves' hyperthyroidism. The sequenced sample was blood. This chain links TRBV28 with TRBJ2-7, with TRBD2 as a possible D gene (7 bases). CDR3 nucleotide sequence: TGTGCCAGCAGTCCCGGGGGCGGGAGTCAATACGAGCAGTACTTC. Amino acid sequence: CASSPGGGSQYEQYF.